Listed here are 18 T cell receptor beta chains from one sample, sequenced in a study of immune cell composition in non-small cell lung cancer. Normal lung was taken at the farthest possible site, at least 3 cm from tumour. The protocol was immunoSEQ multiplex PCR, while the TCRdb copy is restricted to in-frame clones and leaves out a portion. This sample has 3,000 to 4,000 clones, with nearly 70% found just once. The specimen was non-adjacent lung tissue. The receptors here all came from a human donor with non-small cell lung cancer.

J is TRBJ2-7 and V is TRBV11-2; 7 bases are shared with TRBD1. Germline V gene lookup returns CDR1 SGHAT and CDR2 FQNNGV. V gave up 1 base and J gave up 4 bases; unmatched junction bases: 7. This CDR3 has 15 amino acids. CDR3 region: CASSLAGQGVYEQYF. The DNA of the CDR3 is TGTGCCAGCAGCTTAGCTGGTCAGGGGGTTTACGAGCAGTACTTC.

The V call is TRBV5-1, the J call TRBJ1-1, with unresolved D. V lost 0 bases, J lost 0 bases, and 6 bases lay in between. The CDR3 loop spans 14 amino acids. Looked up from germline, CDR1 is SGHRS and CDR2 is YFSETQ. The CDR3 DNA sequence: TGCGCCAGCAGCTTGGTTCGTGTGAACACTGAAGCTTTCTTT. Its translation: CASSLVRVNTEAFF.

The V call is TRBV7-2, the J call TRBJ1-1; 9 bases agree with TRBD1. Losses at the gene ends were 3 bases for V and 7 bases for J; bases not matched to a gene: 3. The germline gives CDR1 SGHTA, CDR2 FQGNSA. This CDR3 is 13 amino acids long. CDR3 loop: CASSLGQGIEAFF. Written as DNA, the CDR3 is TGTGCCAGCAGCTTGGGACAGGGCATTGAAGCTTTCTTT.

This clone is a singleton in its sample. The chain combines TRBV11-1 with TRBJ2-7; the match to TRBD1 covers 9 bases. Trimming cost V 6 bases and J 1 base; bases outside gene matches: 13. The CDR3 totals 17 residues. CDR1 and CDR2 (germline): SGHAT, FQDESV (reference sequence). The CDR3 spells CASRIGPPGTGSYEQYF. The CDR3, as DNA: TGTGCCAGCAGAATTGGACCGCCCGGGACAGGGTCCTACGAGCAGTACTTC.

The J gene is TRBJ2-4, the V gene TRBV5-1; 10 bases align to TRBD1. Germline V gives CDR1 SGHRS, CDR2 YFSETQ. The CDR3 has 15 amino acids. Trimming cost V 4 bases and J 3 bases; bases outside gene matches: 4. The CDR3 DNA reads as TGCGCCAGCAGCGGGACAGGGGCCTACAAAAACATTCAGTACTTC. This translates into CASSGTGAYKNIQYF.

This sequence joins TRBV5-4 and TRBJ1-2; D gene uncertain. Germline V gives CDR1 SGHNT, CDR2 YYREEE (reference sequence). V was clipped by 4 bases and J by 8 bases, with 9 bases between them. The CDR3 spans 11 residues. The CDR3 here is CASSLLLGYTF. The CDR3 DNA reads as TGTGCCAGCAGCCTCTTACTCGGCTACACCTTC.

The chain is built from TRBV4-1 and TRBJ2-6; 9 positions agree with TRBD2. With V trimmed by 1 base and J by 2 bases, 9 bases remained unmatched. Germline loops: CDR1 MGHRA, CDR2 YSYEKL. The CDR3 is made up of 19 amino acids. This chain's CDR3 is CASSQGGAAGGPGANVLTF. In DNA form, the CDR3 reads TGCGCCAGCAGCCAAGGGGGGGCTGCGGGGGGGCCTGGGGCCAACGTCCTGACTTTC.

This clone has just a few counts. The chain carries TRBV4-3 and TRBJ2-1; 10 nucleotides agree with TRBD2. The CDR3 loop spans 16 amino acids. Trimming cost V 0 bases and J 6 bases; bases outside gene matches: 5. Germline V gives CDR1 LGHNA, CDR2 YSLEER. The CDR3 nucleotides read TGCGCCAGCAGCCAAGATTTAGCGGGGGGCTCCAATGAGCAGTTCTTC. As protein: CASSQDLAGGSNEQFF.

The CDR3 DNA reads TGTGCCAGTAGTCCCCGGGGTTACAATGAGCAGTTCTTC. Its translation: CASSPRGYNEQFF. The chain carries TRBV19 and TRBJ2-1, with D possibly being TRBD2 (5 bases). The CDR3 length is 13 residues. Looked up from germline, CDR1 is LNHDA and CDR2 is SQIVND (reference sequence). V gave up 5 bases and J gave up 4 bases, with 9 bases separating them.

V is TRBV5-1 and J is TRBJ1-2; TRBD1 matches at 10 bases. CDR3 length: 16 residues. The V segment lost 6 bases and the J segment 3 bases; nucleotides outside the gene matches: 11. CDR1 is SGHRS and CDR2 is YFSETQ in the germline V gene. The CDR3 coding sequence is TGCGCCAGCACCAAATCCCCGACAGGGGGCGACTATGGCTACACCTTC. Translated: CASTKSPTGGDYGYTF.

The genes are TRBV5-4 and TRBJ2-2; D is possibly TRBD1 (5 bases). The V and J ends lost 2 bases and 6 bases respectively, with 11 bases between them. Per the germline V gene, CDR1 is SGHNT and CDR2 is YYREEE (reference sequence). The CDR3 spans 14 residues. CDR3 sequence (DNA): TGTGCCAGCAGCTTAGACAGATCAGCCGGGGAGCTGTTTTTT. Translation: CASSLDRSAGELFF.

The genes are TRBV19 and TRBJ2-3, with 7 positions matching TRBD2. J gave up 9 bases and V 9 bases, and 15 bases lay outside the gene matches. There are 14 residues in the CDR3. Germline V CDR1 and CDR2: LNHDA, SQIVND (reference sequence). The CDR3 DNA is TGTGCCAGCTCAATAGGACTAGGGACTGGGACGCAGTATTTT. Its protein product is CASSIGLGTGTQYF.

In its sample, this clone was seen once. V gene TRBV6-1 combines with J gene TRBJ1-4; 8 positions match TRBD1. The J segment lost 8 bases and the V segment lost 4 bases, leaving 9 bases of the junction unmatched. The CDR3 runs to 15 residues. CDR1 and CDR2 (germline): MNHNS, SASEGT. CDR3 region: CASSVTTGVWEKLFF. The CDR3 DNA follows: TGTGCCAGCAGTGTTACGACAGGGGTATGGGAAAAACTGTTTTTT.

The chain combines TRBV5-4 with TRBJ2-5; D is undetermined. The CDR3 is made up of 16 amino acids. Germline CDR1 SGHNT, CDR2 YYREEE (reference sequence). V lost 2 bases, J lost 3 bases, and 17 bases lay in between. The CDR3 DNA sequence: TGTGCCAGCAGCTTCCGACTGTCCCGGCCAAAAGAGACCCAGTACTTC. Encoded protein: CASSFRLSRPKETQYF.

The V gene is TRBV18, the J gene TRBJ2-1, with TRBD2 as a possible D gene (6 bases). This CDR3 is built from 14 residues. Per the germline V gene, CDR1 is KGHSH and CDR2 is LQKENI. V dropped 6 bases and J dropped 6 bases, with 15 bases sitting between them. The CDR3 spells CASSRGTGVNEQFF. In nucleotides, the CDR3 is TGTGCCAGCTCCCGGGGTACGGGGGTCAATGAGCAGTTCTTC.

This chain connects TRBV9 to TRBJ1-2, with a weak D call TRBD1 (6 bases). Germline V gene lookup returns CDR1 SGDLS and CDR2 YYNGEE. The CDR3 is made up of 14 amino acids. The V end was cut by 0 bases, the J end by 4 bases, with 10 bases between. The CDR3, as DNA: TGTGCCAGCAGCGTAGCTTTGACAGGCTATGGCTACACCTTC. Its protein product is CASSVALTGYGYTF.

This clone was seen more than once but under ten times. The rearrangement links TRBV5-1 to TRBJ1-1; D is possibly TRBD1 (5 bases). The CDR3 is 15 amino acids. From germline, CDR1 is SGHRS and CDR2 YFSETQ. The V end lost 4 bases, the J end lost 0 bases, and 13 bases lay between the germline ends. As DNA, the CDR3 is TGCGCCAGCAGCATCGAGGAGGGGATGAACACTGAAGCTTTCTTT. This encodes CASSIEEGMNTEAFF.

This clone appeared a few times. J is TRBJ2-1 and V is TRBV5-1; 11 bases agree with TRBD2. The CDR3 is 16 residues long. V was clipped by 0 bases and J by 4 bases; unmatched bases: 3. The germline CDR1 and CDR2 sequences are SGHRS and YFSETQ. As DNA, the CDR3 is TGCGCCAGCAGCTTGGAGACTAGCGGGGAGTACAATGAGCAGTTCTTC. Translating it yields CASSLETSGEYNEQFF.